Following are 12 T cell receptor beta chains from one sample sequenced in a study of blood T cell repertoires in COVID-19. Here immunoSEQ multiplex PCR was the method, and the copy in TCRdb shows in-frame clones only, minus some. The sample has about 120,000 clones, roughly 90% seen once. Sample: peripheral blood. The source is a man aged 60-69 years with COVID-19, enrolled during active disease.

Turning to this clone: A junction boundary mismatches the germline segment, possibly from a read error. The chain is built from TRBV11-3 and TRBJ2-5; 12 bases match TRBD1. CDR3 length equals 16 residues. The germline V gene has CDR1 SGHNT and CDR2 YENEEA. CDR3 sequence reads: CASSLEGTGGVETQYF. CDR3 sequence (DNA): TGTGCCAGCAGCCTAGAAGGGACAGGGGGCGTCGAGACCCAGTACTTC.

This chain connects TRBV30 to TRBJ1-4; D uncertain. Trimming removed 4 bases from V and 4 bases from J, with 7 bases in between. This CDR3 has 12 residues. CDR1 is GTSNPN, CDR2 SVGIG, per germline (reference sequence). This CDR3 reads CAWTEDNEKLFF. In DNA, the CDR3 is TGTGCCTGGACAGAAGATAATGAAAAACTGTTTTTT. Drawing the rest from reference TRBV30 and TRBJ1-4, the complete variable domain is SQTIHQWPATLVQPVGSPLSLECTVEGTSNPNLYWYRQAAGRGLQLLFYSVGIGQISSEVPQNLSASRPQDRQFILSSKKLLLSDSGFYLCAWTEDNEKLFFGSGTQLSVL.

This clone was observed a single time. This chain connects TRBV2 to TRBJ2-6, with 12 bases matching TRBD1. V lost 4 bases and J lost 3; bases outside the gene matches: 4. The CDR3 runs to 17 residues. The V gene's germline CDR1 is SNHLY and CDR2 FYNNEI. The CDR3 bases are TGTGCCAGCAGTGGGGACAGGGGGCCTGGTGGGGCCAACGTCCTGACTTTC. Its protein is CASSGDRGPGGANVLTF.

CDR3 residues: CASSQETGGENTIYF. The CDR3 nucleotides read TGTGCCAGCAGCCAAGAGACAGGGGGGGAAAACACCATATATTTT. J is TRBJ1-3 and V is TRBV4-2, with 9 bases aligning to TRBD1. The CDR3 sequence is 15 residues long. CDR1 and CDR2 from the germline V gene are LGHNA and YNFKEQ. Trimming removed 0 bases from V and 6 bases from J; junction bases left unmatched: 3.

This clone was seen just once. The V call is TRBV12-5, the J call TRBJ2-1; 11 bases agree with TRBD2. V dropped 6 bases and J dropped 8; count of bases not matched to a gene: 6. The length of the CDR3 is 14 residues. Germline CDR1 is LGHNT and CDR2 is FRNRAP. The CDR3 coding sequence is TGTGCTAGTGGCTTCGGGACTAGCGGTTATGAGCAGTTCTTC. As protein: CASGFGTSGYEQFF.

V is TRBV10-2 and J is TRBJ2-3; D might be TRBD1 (6 bases). The CDR3 length is 16 residues. Trimming took 2 bases from V and 0 from J, leaving 12 bases between them. CDR1 and CDR2 from the germline V gene are WSHSY and SAAADI. The CDR3 bases are TGCGCCAGCAGTGAGCGGGACACCACAAGCACAGATACGCAGTATTTT. It yields the protein CASSERDTTSTDTQYF.

J is TRBJ2-2 and V is TRBV5-1, with TRBD2 matching 8 bases. The CDR3 sequence is 15 residues long. The junction had 10 bases not matched to a gene; V was cut back by 7 bases and J by 5 bases. In germline, CDR1 is SGHRS, CDR2 YFSETQ. The CDR3 coding sequence is TGCGCCAGCGCCACTCCAGCGGGAGTGACCGGGGAGCTGTTTTTT. This translates into CASATPAGVTGELFF. The full variable domain, completed using reference TRBV5-1 and TRBJ2-2, is KAGVTQTPRYLIKTRGQQVTLSCSPISGHRSVSWYQQTPGQGLQFLFEYFSETQRNKGNFPGRFSGRQFSNSRSEMNVSTLELGDSALYLCASATPAGVTGELFFGEGSRLTVL.

The V call is TRBV14, the J call TRBJ1-2; no clear D gene. The CDR3 contains 13 residues. Trimming took 3 bases from V and 8 from J, leaving 13 bases between them. Germline V gene sequence: CDR1 SGHDN, CDR2 FVKESK. CDR3 amino acids: CASSHRREEGYTF. CDR3 DNA: TGTGCCAGCAGCCACCGAAGAGAGGAAGGCTACACCTTC.

CDR3 bases: TGTGCCAGCAGACGGACAGGGACGGTCACTGAAGCTTTCTTT. It translates to CASRRTGTVTEAFF. This rearrangement joins TRBV27 to TRBJ1-1; 8 positions match TRBD1. CDR3 length: 14 amino acids. After removal of 6 bases from V and 4 bases from J, the junction contained 7 bases not matched to a gene. The germline V gene encodes CDR1 MNHEY and CDR2 SMNVEV (reference sequence).

The rearrangement uses TRBV9 and TRBJ2-7; D not certain. V lost 5 bases and J 0 bases, leaving 3 bases between the germline ends. Germline assignment: CDR1 SGDLS and CDR2 YYNGEE. The CDR3 is 11 residues long. This CDR3 reads CASRSSYEQYF. The CDR3 DNA sequence: TGTGCCAGCAGGAGCTCCTACGAGCAGTACTTC.

The rearrangement joins TRBV10-3 to TRBJ1-1; the D is unclear. CDR3 length equals 13 residues. CDR1 is ENHRY, CDR2 SYGVKD, per germline. Trimming stripped 4 bases from V and 1 base from J, with 7 bases between. The CDR3 coding sequence is TGTGCCATCAGTGGAGGGTCGAACACTGAAGCTTTCTTT. This gives the protein CAISGGSNTEAFF.

CDR3 DNA sequence: TGTGCCAGCAGTTTAACCTCCGGGCAGGGGGACACCGGGGAGCTGTTTTTT. Translation: CASSLTSGQGDTGELFF. The gene calls are TRBV27 and TRBJ2-2; 7 bases line up with TRBD1. Per germline, CDR1 MNHEY and CDR2 SMNVEV (reference sequence). With 2 bases clipped from V and 3 bases from J, the junction kept 9 bases outside the gene matches. CDR3 size: 17 residues.